This T cell receptor beta chain was sequenced during a study of blood T cell repertoires in COVID-19 (dated by TCRdb to the early 2020s). Study-wide context: Collaborator samples came from the United States, Italy and Spain and covered acute and convalescent phases of COVID-19. The material from the prospective study consisted of cDNA or gDNA derived from T cells, B-cell-depleted T cells, or PBMCs. The repertoires were made available in a free public database intended to serve as a resource for research on the immune response to SARS-CoV-2. The samples were drawn from two sources: the first 160 participants of the ongoing ImmuneRACE study, and 1,000 to 1,500 subjects contributed by 6 global collaborators. HLA class I and class II types, where available, came from metadata supplied by the sample provider rather than from assay-based typing. The dataset comprised deeply sampled blood TCRbeta repertoires from subjects exposed to, actively infected with, or recovered from COVID-19. Nearly every sample came with metadata listing a de-identified subject ID, COVID-19 status, age in years and sex.

Study-wide findings and limitations: How much clinical and demographic metadata was included differed by source and by participant, and the metadata was provided uncurated.

The collaborating institutions used their own protocols to collect whole blood in K2EDTA tubes. For TCRbeta analysis, collaborators shipped samples in one of three forms: frozen whole blood, isolated PBMCs, or DNA extracted from either of those sample types. As regards this clone: The target of this receptor is not known. No much larger clone exists at a distance of one base, and base qualities are not known. The identical CDR3 is also encoded by other nucleotide sequences in the sample.

TCRbeta CDR3 regions were amplified from genomic DNA by means of the immunoSEQ Assay, a bias-controlled multiplex PCR. In the paper's pipeline: The number of nucleated cells in each sample was estimated by amplification of reference gene primers within the assay. To quantify the absolute abundance of each unique TCRbeta CDR3 rearrangement, sequence reads were collapsed and filtered. Productive Simpson clonality was computed per sample as the square root of Simpson's diversity index over productive rearrangements. TCRdb provides this immuneACCESS table in a form limited to in-frame rearrangements. Some clones are lacking; in checked studies, under half of them reflect an unresolved V gene, and why the rest are absent is not known. The D gene and trimming were derived from the DNA, and the V and J assignments and clone size from that table. Within this sample are approximately 90,000 clones, with around 87% of them counted one time only. The ten largest clones represent roughly 15% of the sample.

The sequence was obtained from a human donor in a cohort sampled during active COVID-19. Sequencing was carried out using peripheral blood.

The CDR3 region reads CASSPGQNTEAFF. The bases read TGTGCCAGCTCACCAGGACAGAACACTGAAGCTTTCTTT. The V and J genes are TRBV18 and TRBJ1-1, and possibly TRBD1, on 5 matching bases. Taken from the germline V gene, the CDR1 and CDR2 loops are KGHSH and LQKENI. The junction carries 5 bases between V and J, which are trimmed by 2 bases and 1 base respectively. There are 13 amino acids in the CDR3, from cysteine to phenylalanine inclusive. Here the CDR3 DNA is all that survives: 39 bases in frame from base 1.